This record covers a single T cell receptor (beta chain). What it recognizes is unknown. Using a J-beta primer mix together with a sample-barcoded 5' primer, a second PCR was run for roughly 6 to 12 cycles. A 12-random-nucleotide template-switch adaptor tagged each cDNA molecule. TCRdb reprocessed the 5' RACE reads with MiXCR, giving one entry per CDR3 protein. The table includes 790,000 or so distinct CDR3 sequences, more than 35% detected once. Every donor gave approximately 10 milliliters of peripheral blood. The record originates from a study of blood T cells in healthy people across ages. On the study more broadly: About one barcoded beta molecule per two T cells was captured by template switching.

Regarding the study as a whole: Unsorted PBMCs prevented conclusive naive versus antigen-experienced comparison.

The CDR3 totals 14 residues. Trimming took 1 base from V and 15 from J; bases not matched to a gene: 11. Looked up from germline, CDR1 is SGHTA and CDR2 is FQGNSA. Sequencing input: blood. This chain uses TRBV7-2 with TRBJ2-1; 8 nucleotides agree with TRBD1. This receptor was identified in a man older than 75 in good health. DNA of the CDR3: TGTGCCAGCAGCTTAGGTCCTGCCAGGGGGCGGTCGTTCTTC. Protein product: CASSLGPARGRSFF.